The next 4 T cell receptor beta chains were all read from a single sample in a study of blood T cells in healthy people across ages. The authors ran a second PCR of 7 to 11 cycles using a sample-barcoded 5' primer and a J-beta primer mix. TCRdb called the 5' RACE reads again in MiXCR, with one record for every CDR3 protein. The sample carries about 1.4 million distinct CDR3 sequences, almost 60% recorded once. The sample comprised blood. Receptors were obtained from a young man in good health.

The chain links TRBV20-1 to TRBJ1-2; possible D gene TRBD1, 6 bases. The CDR3 loop spans 15 amino acids. Germline loops: CDR1 DFQATT, CDR2 SNEGSKA (reference sequence). V was trimmed by 3 bases and J by 7 bases, leaving 21 bases between them. DNA for the CDR3: TGCAGTGCTAGTCCAACAGGGTTTTCCCCCAGTGGCTACACCTTC. Encoded protein: CSASPTGFSPSGYTF.

This sequence joins TRBV6-6 and TRBJ1-2; 8 bases match TRBD1. CDR1 MNHNY and CDR2 SVGAGI come from the germline V gene (reference sequence). The CDR3 covers 15 residues. V shed 1 base, J shed 8 bases, and the junction held 9 bases outside the gene matches. CDR3 protein: CASSYFTTGGDGYTF. CDR3 sequence (DNA): TGTGCCAGCAGTTACTTCACAACAGGGGGAGACGGCTACACCTTC.

V is TRBV20-1 and J is TRBJ2-5; TRBD2 aligns across 8 bases. V shed 6 bases and J 4 bases; nucleotides not matched to a gene: 10. Germline lookup yields CDR1 DFQATT and CDR2 SNEGSKA (reference sequence). The CDR3 runs to 14 residues. The CDR3 nucleotides read TGCAGTGCCCTGAAAGCGGGAGTTGTAGAGACCCAGTACTTC. Protein product: CSALKAGVVETQYF.

The J gene is TRBJ1-6, the V gene TRBV7-2; unclear D gene. Trimming pared 2 bases from V and 4 bases from J, leaving 15 bases between. Germline V gene lookup returns CDR1 SGHTA and CDR2 FQGNSA. The CDR3 has 17 residues. CDR3 residues: CASSLHRPDLYNSPLHF. The CDR3 DNA is TGTGCCAGCAGCTTACACAGACCGGACCTGTATAATTCACCCCTCCACTTT.